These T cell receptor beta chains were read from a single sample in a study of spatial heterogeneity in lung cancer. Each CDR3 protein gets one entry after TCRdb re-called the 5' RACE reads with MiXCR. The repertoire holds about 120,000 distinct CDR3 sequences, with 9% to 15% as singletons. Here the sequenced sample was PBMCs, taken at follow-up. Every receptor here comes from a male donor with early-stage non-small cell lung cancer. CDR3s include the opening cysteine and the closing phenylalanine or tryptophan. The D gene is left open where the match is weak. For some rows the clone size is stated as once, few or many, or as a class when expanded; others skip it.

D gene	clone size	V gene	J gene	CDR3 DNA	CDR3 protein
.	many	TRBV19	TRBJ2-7	TGTGCCAGTAGTTTGACTAGAGTCTCCTACGAGCAGTACTTC	CASSLTRVSYEQYF
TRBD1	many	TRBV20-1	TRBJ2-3	TGCAGTGCAGGGGACAGCCCAGATACGCAGTATTTT	CSAGDSPDTQYF
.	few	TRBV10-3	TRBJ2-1	TGTGCCATCAGTGTCGGGGGCGAAGGGTACAATGAGCAGTTCTTC	CAISVGGEGYNEQFF
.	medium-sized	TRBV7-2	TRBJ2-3	TGTGCCAGCAGCGTTACGGGTGGCGGATTCGATACGCAGTATTTT	CASSVTGGGFDTQYF
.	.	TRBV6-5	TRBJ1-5	TGTGCCAGCGGGCGGTTCAGCGATCAGCCCCAGCATTTT	CASGRFSDQPQHF
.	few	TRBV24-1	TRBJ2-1	TGTGCCACCAGTGATCCACAGGGTAGCTCCTACAATGAGCAGTTCTTC	CATSDPQGSSYNEQFF
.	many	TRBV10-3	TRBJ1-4	TGTGCCATCAGGGACCGACAGGAGAATGAAAAACTGTTTTTT	CAIRDRQENEKLFF
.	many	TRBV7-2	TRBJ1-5	TGTGCCAGCGGAACGGGACCCGGCAATCAGCCCCAGCATTTT	CASGTGPGNQPQHF
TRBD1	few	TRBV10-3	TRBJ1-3	TGTGCCATCAGTGAAGCGACAGGGCTTGGAAACACCATATATTTT	CAISEATGLGNTIYF
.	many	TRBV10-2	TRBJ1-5	TGCGCCAGCCGTGAACGGATGAATCAGCCCCAGCATTTT	CASRERMNQPQHF
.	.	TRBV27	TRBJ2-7	TGTGCCAGCAGTTCAGGACTTCCGGCTACGAGTGAGCAGTACTTC	CASSSGLPATSEQYF
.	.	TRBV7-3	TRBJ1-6	TGTGCCAGCAGCTTAAGTTCTGGTTTAGATTCACCCCTCCACTTT	CASSLSSGLDSPLHF
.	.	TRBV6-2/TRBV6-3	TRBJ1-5	TGTGCCAGCAGTTTCCGGGGCGATCAGCCCCAGCATTTT	CASSFRGDQPQHF
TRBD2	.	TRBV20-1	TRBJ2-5	TGCAGTGCTAATACTCTAGCGGGCCTCCAAGAGACCCAGTACTTC	CSANTLAGLQETQYF
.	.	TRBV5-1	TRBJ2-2	TGCGCCAGCAGCTGGCCCCAAGACGCGAACACCGGGGAGCTGTTTTTT	CASSWPQDANTGELFF
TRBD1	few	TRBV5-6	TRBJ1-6	TGTGCCAGCAGCCCGACAGGGTGGAATTCACCCCTCCACTTT	CASSPTGWNSPLHF
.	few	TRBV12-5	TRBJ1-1	TGTGCTAGTGGTTTGGGACAGCTACTGAACACTGAAGCTTTCTTT	CASGLGQLLNTEAFF
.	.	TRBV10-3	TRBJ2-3	TGTGCCATCAGTTCCCCACCGGACCACCGCACAGATACGCAGTATTTT	CAISSPPDHRTDTQYF
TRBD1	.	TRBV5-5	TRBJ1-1	TGTGCCAGCAGCCCCCTCGGCCAGGGGGTTCCCTCCCGCGCTTTCTTT	CASSPLGQGVPSRAFF
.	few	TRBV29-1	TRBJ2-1	TGCAGCGTTTCTTACTATTCCTCCTACAATGAGCAGTTCTTC	CSVSYYSSYNEQFF
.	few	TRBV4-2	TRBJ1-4	TGTGCCAGCAGCCAAGATCGAATAGGACCAGAAAAACTGTTTTTT	CASSQDRIGPEKLFF
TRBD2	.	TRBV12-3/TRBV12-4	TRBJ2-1	TGTGCCAGCAGTCCACAGGGTAGCGGGGTTTACAATGAGCAGTTCTTC	CASSPQGSGVYNEQFF
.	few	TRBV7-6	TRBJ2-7	TGTGCCAGCAGCCCCCGCCACCGGGGCACTCGGGGTAAATCCTACGAGCAGTACTTC	CASSPRHRGTRGKSYEQYF
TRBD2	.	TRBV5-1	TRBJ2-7	TGCGCCAGCAGCTTGGAGGGACTAGCATACGAGCAGTACTTC	CASSLEGLAYEQYF
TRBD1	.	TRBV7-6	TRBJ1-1	TGTGCCAGCAGCTTAGCGGGACAGGGGGGGACTGAAGCTTTCTTT	CASSLAGQGGTEAFF
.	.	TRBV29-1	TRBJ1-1	TGCAGCGTTGACAGGGAGTACACTGAAGCTTTCTTT	CSVDREYTEAFF
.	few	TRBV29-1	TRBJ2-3	TGCAGCGTTGACGGCCCAGGGGTTACAGATACGCAGTATTTT	CSVDGPGVTDTQYF
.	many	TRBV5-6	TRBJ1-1	TGTGCCAGCAGCTTGAATGCTGAAGCTTTCTTT	CASSLNAEAFF
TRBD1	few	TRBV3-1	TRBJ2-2	TGTGCCAGCAGCCAAGGTGGACAGGGGGCGATCGGGGAGCTGTTTTTT	CASSQGGQGAIGELFF
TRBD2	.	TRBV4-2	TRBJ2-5	TGTGCCAGCAGCCAGGCTAGCGGGGGGGCGGGAGAGACCCAGTACTTC	CASSQASGGAGETQYF
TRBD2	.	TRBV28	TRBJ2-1	TGTGCCAGCAGTTTGGTACTCGGGGGGGCAAGTTGGCAGTTCTTC	CASSLVLGGASWQFF
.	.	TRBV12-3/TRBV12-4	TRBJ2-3	TGTGCCAGCAGTTCTTGGGAGAAAGATACGCAGTATTTT	CASSSWEKDTQYF
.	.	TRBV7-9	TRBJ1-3	TGTGCCAGCAGCTTTTCGGGCGGTGGAAACACCATATATTTT	CASSFSGGGNTIYF
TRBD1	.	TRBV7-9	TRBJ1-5	TGTGCCAGCAGCTTAGGGACAGGGTTAGAGAGGCATTTT	CASSLGTGLERHF
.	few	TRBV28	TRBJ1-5	TGTGCCAGCAGTTTAGGATTGACGAATCAGCCCCAGCATTTT	CASSLGLTNQPQHF
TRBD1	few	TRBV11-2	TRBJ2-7	TGTGCCAGCAGCTCGGGACAGGACGAGCAGTACTTC	CASSSGQDEQYF
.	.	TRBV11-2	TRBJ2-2	TGTGCCAGCAGCTTCGGACGCACCGGGGAGCTGTTTTTT	CASSFGRTGELFF